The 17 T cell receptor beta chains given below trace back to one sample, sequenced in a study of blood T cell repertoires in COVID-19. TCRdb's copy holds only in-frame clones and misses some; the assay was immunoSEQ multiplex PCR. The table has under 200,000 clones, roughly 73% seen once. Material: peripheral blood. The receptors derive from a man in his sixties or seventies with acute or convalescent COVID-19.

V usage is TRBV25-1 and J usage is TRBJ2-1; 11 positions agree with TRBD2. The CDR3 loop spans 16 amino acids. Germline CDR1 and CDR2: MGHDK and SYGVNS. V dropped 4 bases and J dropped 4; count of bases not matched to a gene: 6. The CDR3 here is CASSAISGGGYNEQFF. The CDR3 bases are TGTGCCAGCAGTGCAATTAGCGGGGGGGGGTACAATGAGCAGTTCTTC.

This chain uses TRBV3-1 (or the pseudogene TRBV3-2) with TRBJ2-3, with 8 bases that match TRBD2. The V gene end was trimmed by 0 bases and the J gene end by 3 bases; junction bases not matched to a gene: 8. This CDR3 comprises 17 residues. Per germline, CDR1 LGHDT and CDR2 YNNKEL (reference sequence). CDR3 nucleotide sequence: TGTGCCAGCAGCCAAGATCTCGGGGGGGGCCGAACAGATACGCAGTATTTT. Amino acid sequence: CASSQDLGGGRTDTQYF.

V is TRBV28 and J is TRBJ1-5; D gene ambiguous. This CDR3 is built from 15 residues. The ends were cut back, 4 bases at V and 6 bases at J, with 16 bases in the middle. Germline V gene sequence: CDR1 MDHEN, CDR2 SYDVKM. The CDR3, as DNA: TGTGCCAGCAGTTCTGGCGGGTACCCTTCTCAGCCCCAGCATTTT. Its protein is CASSSGGYPSQPQHF.

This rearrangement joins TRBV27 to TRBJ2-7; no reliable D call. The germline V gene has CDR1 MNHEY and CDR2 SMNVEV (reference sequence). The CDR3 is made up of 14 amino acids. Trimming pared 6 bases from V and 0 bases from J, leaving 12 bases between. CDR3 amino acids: CASSTESASYEQYF. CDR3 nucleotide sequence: TGTGCCAGCAGCACTGAATCTGCCTCCTACGAGCAGTACTTC.

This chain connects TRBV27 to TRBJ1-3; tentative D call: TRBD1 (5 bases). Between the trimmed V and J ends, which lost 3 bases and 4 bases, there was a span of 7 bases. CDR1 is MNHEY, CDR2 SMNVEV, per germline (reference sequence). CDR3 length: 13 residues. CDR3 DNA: TGTGCCAGCAGTTTGCAGGGAGGAAACACCATATATTTT. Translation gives CASSLQGGNTIYF.

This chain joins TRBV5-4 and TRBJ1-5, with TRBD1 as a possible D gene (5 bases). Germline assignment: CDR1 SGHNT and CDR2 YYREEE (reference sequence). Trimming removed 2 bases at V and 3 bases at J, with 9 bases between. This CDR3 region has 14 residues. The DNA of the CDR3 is TGTGCCAGCAGCTTAGGAGGGACCAATCAGCCCCAGCATTTT. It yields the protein CASSLGGTNQPQHF. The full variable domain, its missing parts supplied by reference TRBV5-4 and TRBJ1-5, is ETGVTQSPTHLIKTRGQQVTLRCSSQSGHNTVSWYQQALGQGPQFIFQYYREEENGRGNFPPRFSGLQFPNYSSELNVNALELDDSALYLCASSLGGTNQPQHFGDGTRLSIL.

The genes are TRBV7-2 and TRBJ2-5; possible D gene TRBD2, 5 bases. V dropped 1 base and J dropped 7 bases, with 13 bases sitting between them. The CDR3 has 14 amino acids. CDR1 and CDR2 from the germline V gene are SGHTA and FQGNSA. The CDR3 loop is CASSLGRAEGTQYF. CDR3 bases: TGTGCCAGCAGCTTAGGACGGGCCGAGGGGACCCAGTACTTC.

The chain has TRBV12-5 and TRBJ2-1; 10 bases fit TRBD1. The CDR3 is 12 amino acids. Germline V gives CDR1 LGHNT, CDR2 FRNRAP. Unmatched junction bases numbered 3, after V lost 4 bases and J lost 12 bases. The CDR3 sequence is CASGSTGGSQFF. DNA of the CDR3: TGTGCTAGTGGTTCGACAGGGGGCTCGCAGTTCTTC.

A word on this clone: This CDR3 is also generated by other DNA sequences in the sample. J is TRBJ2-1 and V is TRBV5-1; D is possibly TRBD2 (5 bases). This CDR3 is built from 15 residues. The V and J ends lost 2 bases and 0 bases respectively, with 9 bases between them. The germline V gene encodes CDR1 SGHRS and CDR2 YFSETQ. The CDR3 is CASSFTSGSYNEQFF. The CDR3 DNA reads TGCGCCAGCAGCTTTACTAGTGGCTCCTACAATGAGCAGTTCTTC.

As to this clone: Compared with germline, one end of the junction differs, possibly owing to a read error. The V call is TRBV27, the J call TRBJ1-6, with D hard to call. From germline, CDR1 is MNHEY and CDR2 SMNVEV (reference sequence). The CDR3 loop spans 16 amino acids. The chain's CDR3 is CAGSLEGSSYNSPLHF. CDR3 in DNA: TGTGCCGGCAGTTTAGAGGGTAGCTCCTATAATTCACCCCTCCACTTT.

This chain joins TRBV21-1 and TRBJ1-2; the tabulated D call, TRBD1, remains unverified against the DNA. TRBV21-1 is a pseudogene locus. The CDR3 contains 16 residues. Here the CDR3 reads CASSKYARGRRYGYTF. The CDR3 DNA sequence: TGTGCCAGCAGCAAATATGCCAGGGGGCGAAGGTATGGCTACACCTTC.

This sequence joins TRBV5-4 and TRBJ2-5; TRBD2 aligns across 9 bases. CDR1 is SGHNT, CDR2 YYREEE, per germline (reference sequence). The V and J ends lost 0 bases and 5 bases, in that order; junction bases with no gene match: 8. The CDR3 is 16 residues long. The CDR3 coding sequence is TGTGCCAGCAGCTTGGGGCTTCGCGGGGGGGCCGAGACCCAGTACTTC. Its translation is CASSLGLRGGAETQYF.

CDR3 nucleotide sequence: TGTGCCAGCAGCCCCCCGGGACAAGCGTGGGACACCATATATTTT. Amino acids: CASSPPGQAWDTIYF. The rearrangement joins TRBV28 to TRBJ1-3; a weak D match, TRBD1 (6 bases). V was shortened by 6 bases and J by 8 bases, with 20 bases between the two germline ends. CDR1 and CDR2 from the germline V gene are MDHEN and SYDVKM. The CDR3 totals 15 residues.

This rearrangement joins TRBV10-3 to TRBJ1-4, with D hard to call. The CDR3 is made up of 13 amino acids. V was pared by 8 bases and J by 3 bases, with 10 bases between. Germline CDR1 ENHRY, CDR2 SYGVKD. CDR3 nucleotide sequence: TGTGCCATCCAGGCCCCCCCTAATGAAAAACTGTTTTTT. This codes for CAIQAPPNEKLFF.

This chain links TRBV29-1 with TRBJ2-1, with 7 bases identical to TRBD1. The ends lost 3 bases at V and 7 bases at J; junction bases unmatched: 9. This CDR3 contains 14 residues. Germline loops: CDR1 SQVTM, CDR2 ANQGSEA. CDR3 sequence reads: CSVEKEQGLNEQFF. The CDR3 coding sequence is TGCAGCGTTGAGAAGGAACAGGGGCTTAATGAGCAGTTCTTC.

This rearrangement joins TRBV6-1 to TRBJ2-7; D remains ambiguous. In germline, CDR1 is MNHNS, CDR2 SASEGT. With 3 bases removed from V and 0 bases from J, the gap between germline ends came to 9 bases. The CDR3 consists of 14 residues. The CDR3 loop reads CASSDGAYSYEQYF. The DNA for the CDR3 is TGTGCCAGCAGTGACGGTGCCTACTCCTACGAGCAGTACTTC.

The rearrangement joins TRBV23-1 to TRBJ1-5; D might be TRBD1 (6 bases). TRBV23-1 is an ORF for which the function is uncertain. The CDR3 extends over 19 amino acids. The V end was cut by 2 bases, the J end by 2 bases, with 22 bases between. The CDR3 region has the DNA TGCGCCAGCAGTCAAATCTGCCCTTTACAGGGTATGCGCAATCAGCCCCAGCATTTT. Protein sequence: CASSQICPLQGMRNQPQHF.